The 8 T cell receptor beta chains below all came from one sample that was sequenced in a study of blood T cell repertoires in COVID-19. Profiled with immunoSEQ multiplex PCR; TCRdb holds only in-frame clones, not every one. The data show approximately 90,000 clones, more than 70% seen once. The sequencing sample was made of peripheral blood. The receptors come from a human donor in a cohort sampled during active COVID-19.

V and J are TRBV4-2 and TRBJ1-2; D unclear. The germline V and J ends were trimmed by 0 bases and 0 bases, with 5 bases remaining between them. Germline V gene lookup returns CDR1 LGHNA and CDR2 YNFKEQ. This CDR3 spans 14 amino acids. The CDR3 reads CASSQDGANYGYTF. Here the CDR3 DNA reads TGTGCCAGCAGCCAAGACGGAGCTAACTATGGCTACACCTTC.

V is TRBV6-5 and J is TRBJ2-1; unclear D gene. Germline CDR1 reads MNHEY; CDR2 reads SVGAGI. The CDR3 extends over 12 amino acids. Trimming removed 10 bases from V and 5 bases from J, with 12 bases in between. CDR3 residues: CATAERNNEQFF. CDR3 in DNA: TGTGCCACCGCCGAGAGAAACAATGAGCAGTTCTTC.

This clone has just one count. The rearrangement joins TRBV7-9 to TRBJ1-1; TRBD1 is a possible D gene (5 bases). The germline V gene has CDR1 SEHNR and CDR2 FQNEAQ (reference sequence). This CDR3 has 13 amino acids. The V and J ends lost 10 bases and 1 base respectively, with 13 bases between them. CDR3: CANAWGANTEAFF. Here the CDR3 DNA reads TGTGCCAACGCATGGGGCGCGAACACTGAAGCTTTCTTT.

The CDR3 here is CASRPGAGLNNEQFF. The CDR3 DNA sequence: TGTGCCAGCCGCCCAGGGGCGGGCTTAAATAATGAGCAGTTCTTC. V usage is TRBV7-6 and J usage is TRBJ2-1; D is perhaps TRBD1 (6 bases). Trimming took 8 bases from V and 7 from J, leaving 21 bases between them. The germline gives CDR1 SGHVS, CDR2 FNYEAQ. The CDR3 runs to 15 residues.

The CDR3 loop reads CASSQDWQGHGYTF. The CDR3 DNA sequence: TGCGCCAGCAGCCAAGATTGGCAGGGCCATGGCTACACCTTC. The chain has TRBV4-1 and TRBJ1-2, with a tentative D call TRBD1 (5 bases). CDR1 is MGHRA, CDR2 YSYEKL, per germline. V was cut by 0 bases and J by 6 bases, with 11 bases left in between. The CDR3 runs to 14 residues.

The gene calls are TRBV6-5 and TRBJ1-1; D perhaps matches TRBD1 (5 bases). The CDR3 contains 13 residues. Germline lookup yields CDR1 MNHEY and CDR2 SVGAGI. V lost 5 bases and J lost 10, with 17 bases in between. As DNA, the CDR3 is TGTGCCAGCAGTACCCCATCCCAGGGTGGAGCTTTCTTT. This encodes CASSTPSQGGAFF.

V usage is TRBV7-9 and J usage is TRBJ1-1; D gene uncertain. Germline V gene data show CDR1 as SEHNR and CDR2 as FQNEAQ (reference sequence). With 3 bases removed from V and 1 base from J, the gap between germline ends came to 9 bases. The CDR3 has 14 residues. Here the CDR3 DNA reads TGTGCCAGCAGCTTCGAGGGTAGGAACACTGAAGCTTTCTTT. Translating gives CASSFEGRNTEAFF.

The CDR3 DNA sequence: TGTGCCAGCAGTTGGTCGGGAGAGCAGTACTTC. It specifies CASSWSGEQYF. V and J are TRBV6-2 or TRBV6-3 and TRBJ2-7; D perhaps matches TRBD2 (5 bases). Trimming stripped 4 bases from V and 7 bases from J, with 8 bases between. Looked up from germline, CDR1 is MNHEY and CDR2 is SVGEGT. The CDR3 covers 11 residues.